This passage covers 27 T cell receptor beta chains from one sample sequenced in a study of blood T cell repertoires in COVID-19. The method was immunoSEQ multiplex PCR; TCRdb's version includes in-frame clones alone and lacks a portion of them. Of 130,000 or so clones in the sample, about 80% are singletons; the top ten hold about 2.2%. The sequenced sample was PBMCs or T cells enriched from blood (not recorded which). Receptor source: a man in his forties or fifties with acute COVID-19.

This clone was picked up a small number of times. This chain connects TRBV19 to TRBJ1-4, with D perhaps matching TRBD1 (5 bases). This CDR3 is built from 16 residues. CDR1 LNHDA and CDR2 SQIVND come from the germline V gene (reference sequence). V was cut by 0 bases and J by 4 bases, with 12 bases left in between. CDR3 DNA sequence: TGTGCCAGTAGTATAGATCTATGGGGCCTTAATGAAAAACTGTTTTTT. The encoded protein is CASSIDLWGLNEKLFF.

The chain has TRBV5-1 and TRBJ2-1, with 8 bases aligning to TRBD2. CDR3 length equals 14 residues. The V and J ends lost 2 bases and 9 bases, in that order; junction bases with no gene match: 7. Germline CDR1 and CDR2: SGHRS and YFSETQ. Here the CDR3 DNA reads TGCGCCAGCAGCTTTTCCGGGAGGGTCGGTGAGCAGTTCTTC. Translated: CASSFSGRVGEQFF.

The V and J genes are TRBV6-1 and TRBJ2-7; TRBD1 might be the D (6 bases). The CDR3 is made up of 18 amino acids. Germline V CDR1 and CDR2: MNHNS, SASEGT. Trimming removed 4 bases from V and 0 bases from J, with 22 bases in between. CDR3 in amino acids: CASSVRSQGQELSYEQYF. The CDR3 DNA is TGTGCCAGCAGTGTCCGAAGTCAGGGGCAGGAACTCTCCTACGAGCAGTACTTC.

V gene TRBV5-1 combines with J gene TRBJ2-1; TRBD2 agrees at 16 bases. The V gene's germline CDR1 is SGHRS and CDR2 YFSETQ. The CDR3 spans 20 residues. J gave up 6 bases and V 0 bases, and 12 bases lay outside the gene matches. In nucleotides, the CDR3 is TGCGCCAGCAGCTTGGAGGGACCCGGGACTAGCGGGGGGGCCGGCAATGAGCAGTTCTTC. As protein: CASSLEGPGTSGGAGNEQFF.

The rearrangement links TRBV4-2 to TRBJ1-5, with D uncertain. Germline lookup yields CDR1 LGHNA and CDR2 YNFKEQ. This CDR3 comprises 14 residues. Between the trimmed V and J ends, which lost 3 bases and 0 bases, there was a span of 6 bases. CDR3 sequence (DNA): TGTGCCAGCAGCCAGGGCCCTAGCAATCAGCCCCAGCATTTT. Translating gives CASSQGPSNQPQHF.

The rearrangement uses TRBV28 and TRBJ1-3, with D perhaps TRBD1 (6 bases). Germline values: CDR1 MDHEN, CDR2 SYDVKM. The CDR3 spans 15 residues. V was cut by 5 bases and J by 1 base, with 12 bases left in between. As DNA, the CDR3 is TGTGCCAGCAGTGCCTCAGGGGTTTCTGGAAACACCATATATTTT. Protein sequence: CASSASGVSGNTIYF. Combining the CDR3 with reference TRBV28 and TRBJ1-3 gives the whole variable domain DVKVTQSSRYLVKRTGEKVFLECVQDMDHENMFWYRQDPGLGLRLIYFSYDVKMKEKGDIPEGYSVSREKKERFSLILESASTNQTSMYLCASSASGVSGNTIYFGEGSWLTVV.

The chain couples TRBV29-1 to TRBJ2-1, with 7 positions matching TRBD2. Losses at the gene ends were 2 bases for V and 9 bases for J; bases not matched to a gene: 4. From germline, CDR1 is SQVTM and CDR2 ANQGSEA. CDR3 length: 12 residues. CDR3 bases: TGCAGCGTTGAACAGCGGGATGTTGAGCAGTTCTTC. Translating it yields CSVEQRDVEQFF.

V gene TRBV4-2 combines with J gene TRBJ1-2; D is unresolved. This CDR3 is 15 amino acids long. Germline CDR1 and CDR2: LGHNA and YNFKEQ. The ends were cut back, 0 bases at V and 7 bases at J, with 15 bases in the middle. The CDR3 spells CASSQEALTYSGYTF. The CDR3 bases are TGTGCCAGCAGCCAAGAAGCGCTTACCTATTCTGGCTACACCTTC.

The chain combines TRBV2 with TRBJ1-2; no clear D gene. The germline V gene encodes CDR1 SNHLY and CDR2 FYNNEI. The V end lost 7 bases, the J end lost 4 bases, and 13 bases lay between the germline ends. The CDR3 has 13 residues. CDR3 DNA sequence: TGTGCCAGCACGCTGCAGGATTCCTATGGCTACACCTTC. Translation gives CASTLQDSYGYTF.

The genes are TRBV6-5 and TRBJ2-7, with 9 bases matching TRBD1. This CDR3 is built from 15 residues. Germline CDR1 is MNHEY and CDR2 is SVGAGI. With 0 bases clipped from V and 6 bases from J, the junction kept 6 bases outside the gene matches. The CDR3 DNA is TGTGCCAGCAGTTACTCGACAGGGGGGCCACTCGAGCAGTACTTC. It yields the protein CASSYSTGGPLEQYF.

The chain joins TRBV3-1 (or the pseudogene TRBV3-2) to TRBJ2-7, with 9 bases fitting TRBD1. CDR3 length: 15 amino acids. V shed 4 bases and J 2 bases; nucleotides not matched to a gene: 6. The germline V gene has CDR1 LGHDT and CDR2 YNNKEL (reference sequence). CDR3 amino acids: CASSLRGQGAYEQYF. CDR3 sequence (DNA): TGTGCCAGCAGCCTTCGGGGACAGGGAGCCTACGAGCAGTACTTC.

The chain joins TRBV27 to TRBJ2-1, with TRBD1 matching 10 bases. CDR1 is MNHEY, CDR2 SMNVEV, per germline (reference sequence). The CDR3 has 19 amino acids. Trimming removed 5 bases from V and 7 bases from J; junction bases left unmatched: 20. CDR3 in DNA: TGTGCCAGCAGTCCCGGACAGGGGGGCAGAGCCGGGAATTGGAATGAGCAGTTCTTC. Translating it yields CASSPGQGGRAGNWNEQFF.

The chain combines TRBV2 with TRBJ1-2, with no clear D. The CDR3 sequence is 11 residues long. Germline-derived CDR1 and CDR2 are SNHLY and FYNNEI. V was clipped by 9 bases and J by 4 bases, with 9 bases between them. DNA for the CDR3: TGTGCCAGAAGGAGGTCCTATGGCTACACCTTC. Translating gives CARRRSYGYTF.

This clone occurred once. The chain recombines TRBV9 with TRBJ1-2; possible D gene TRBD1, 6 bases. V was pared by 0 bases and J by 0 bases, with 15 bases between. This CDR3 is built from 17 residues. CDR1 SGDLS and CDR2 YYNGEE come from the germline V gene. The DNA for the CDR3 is TGTGCCAGCAGCGTAGGGACAAGGGACAACCCTAACTATGGCTACACCTTC. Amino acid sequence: CASSVGTRDNPNYGYTF.

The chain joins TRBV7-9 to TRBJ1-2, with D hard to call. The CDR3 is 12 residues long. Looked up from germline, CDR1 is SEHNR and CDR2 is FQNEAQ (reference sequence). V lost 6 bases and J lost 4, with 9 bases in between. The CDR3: CASSVDTYGYTF. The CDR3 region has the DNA TGTGCCAGCAGTGTAGACACCTATGGCTACACCTTC.

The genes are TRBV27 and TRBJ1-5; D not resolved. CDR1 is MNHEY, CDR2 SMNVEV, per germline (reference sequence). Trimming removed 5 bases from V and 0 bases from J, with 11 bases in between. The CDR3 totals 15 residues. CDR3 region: CASSPSRNSNQPQHF. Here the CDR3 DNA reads TGTGCCAGCAGTCCCTCTCGTAATAGCAATCAGCCCCAGCATTTT.

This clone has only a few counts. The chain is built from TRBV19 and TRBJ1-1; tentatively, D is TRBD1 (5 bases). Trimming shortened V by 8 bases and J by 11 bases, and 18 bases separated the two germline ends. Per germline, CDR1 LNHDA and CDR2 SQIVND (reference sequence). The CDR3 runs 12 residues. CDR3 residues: CASSLGGIRAFF. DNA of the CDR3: TGTGCCAGTTCCCTCGGGGGAATTCGGGCTTTCTTT.

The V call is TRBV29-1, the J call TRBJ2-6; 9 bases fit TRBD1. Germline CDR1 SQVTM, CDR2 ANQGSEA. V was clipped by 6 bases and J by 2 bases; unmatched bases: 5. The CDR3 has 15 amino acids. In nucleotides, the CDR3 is TGCAGCGTCGGACAGGGGTCAGCTGGGGCCAACGTCCTGACTTTC. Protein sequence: CSVGQGSAGANVLTF.

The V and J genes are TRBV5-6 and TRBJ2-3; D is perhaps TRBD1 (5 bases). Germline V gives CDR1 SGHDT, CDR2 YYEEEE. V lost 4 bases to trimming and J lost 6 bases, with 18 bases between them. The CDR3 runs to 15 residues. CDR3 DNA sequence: TGTGCCAGCAGCGCGCAGGGCCACAGAAGGGATACGCAGTATTTT. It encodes CASSAQGHRRDTQYF.

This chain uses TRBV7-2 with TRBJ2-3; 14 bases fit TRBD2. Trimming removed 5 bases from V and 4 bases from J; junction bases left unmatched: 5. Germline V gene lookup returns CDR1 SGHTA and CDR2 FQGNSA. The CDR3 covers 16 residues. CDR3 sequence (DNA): TGTGCCAGCAGCCTGGGACTAGCGGGAGTGTCAGATACGCAGTATTTT. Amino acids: CASSLGLAGVSDTQYF.

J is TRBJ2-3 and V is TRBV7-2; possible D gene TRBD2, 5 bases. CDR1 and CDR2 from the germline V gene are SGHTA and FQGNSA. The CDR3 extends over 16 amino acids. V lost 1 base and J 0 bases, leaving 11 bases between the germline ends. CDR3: CASSLVGGYSTDTQYF. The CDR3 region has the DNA TGTGCCAGCAGCTTAGTAGGCGGGTATAGCACAGATACGCAGTATTTT.

The CDR3 region has the DNA TGTGCCAGCACCACCACACAGGGGCCTGGAAACACCATATATTTT. This codes for CASTTTQGPGNTIYF. The chain uses TRBV6-5 and TRBJ1-3, with 7 bases matching TRBD1. The CDR3 is made up of 15 amino acids. Germline V gives CDR1 MNHEY, CDR2 SVGAGI. After removal of 7 bases from V and 2 bases from J, the junction contained 8 bases not matched to a gene.

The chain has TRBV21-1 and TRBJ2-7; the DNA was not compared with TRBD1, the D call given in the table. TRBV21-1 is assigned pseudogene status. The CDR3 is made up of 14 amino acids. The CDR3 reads CASRPGQGDYEQYF. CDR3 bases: TGTGCCAGCAGACCCGGACAGGGCGACTACGAGCAGTACTTC.

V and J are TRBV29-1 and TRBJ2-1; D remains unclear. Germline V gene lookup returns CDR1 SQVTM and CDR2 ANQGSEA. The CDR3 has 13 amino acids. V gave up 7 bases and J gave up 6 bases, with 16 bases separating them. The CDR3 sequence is CSAPGVGSNEQFF. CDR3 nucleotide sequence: TGCAGCGCCCCAGGCGTCGGATCCAATGAGCAGTTCTTC.

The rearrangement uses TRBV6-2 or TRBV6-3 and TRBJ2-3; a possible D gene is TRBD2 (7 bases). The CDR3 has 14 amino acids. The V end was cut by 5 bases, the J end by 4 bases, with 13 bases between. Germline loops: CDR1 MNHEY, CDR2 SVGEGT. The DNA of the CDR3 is TGTGCCAGCAGTACCCCGGGGGGCTCAGATACGCAGTATTTT. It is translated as CASSTPGGSDTQYF.

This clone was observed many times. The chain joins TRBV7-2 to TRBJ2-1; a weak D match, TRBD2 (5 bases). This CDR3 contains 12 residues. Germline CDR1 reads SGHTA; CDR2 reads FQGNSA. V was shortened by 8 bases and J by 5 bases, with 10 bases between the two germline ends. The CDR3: CASRGLNNEQFF. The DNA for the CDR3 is TGTGCCAGCCGGGGTCTTAACAATGAGCAGTTCTTC.

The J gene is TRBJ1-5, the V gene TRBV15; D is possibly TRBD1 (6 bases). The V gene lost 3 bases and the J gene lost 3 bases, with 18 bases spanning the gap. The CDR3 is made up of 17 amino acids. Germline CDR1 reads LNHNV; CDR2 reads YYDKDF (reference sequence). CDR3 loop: CATSRVLMDSFNQPQHF. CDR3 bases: TGTGCCACCAGCAGGGTCCTTATGGACAGCTTCAATCAGCCCCAGCATTTT.